Listed below are T cell receptor beta chains from one sample, sequenced in a study of blood T cell repertoires in COVID-19. Produced via immunoSEQ multiplex PCR; TCRdb's table is partial and in-frame only. The data hold approximately 59,000 clones, with about four fifths observed a single time. What was sequenced was peripheral blood. The receptor source for this set is a woman at least 80 years old with acute or convalescent COVID-19. Both conserved end residues are part of each CDR3. D genes are given only for firm matches. The size of a clone is reported for some rows only, either as once, few or many, or as a class for expanded clones.

CDR3aa	CDR3nt	d_gene	j_gene	abundance	v_gene
CASSPSSFGGNEQFF	TGTGCCAGCAGCCCAAGTTCGTTCGGGGGCAATGAGCAGTTCTTC	NA	TRBJ2-1	NA	TRBV6-5
CASSLAGSSGNTIYF	TGCGCCAGCAGCTTGGCGGGGAGCTCTGGAAACACCATATATTTT	NA	TRBJ1-3	few	TRBV5-1
CASSVALGDRGETQYF	TGTGCCAGCAGCGTAGCCTTAGGGGACAGAGGAGAGACCCAGTACTTC	TRBD1	TRBJ2-5	once	TRBV9
CASSLDPSGSDTQYF	TGTGCCAGCAGCTTAGATCCTAGCGGGAGCGATACGCAGTATTTT	TRBD2	TRBJ2-3	NA	TRBV11-2
CASSSLRQGARPTDTQYF	TGTGCCAGCAGTTCCCTACGACAGGGGGCTCGACCCACAGATACGCAGTATTTT	TRBD1	TRBJ2-3	NA	TRBV27
CASSLGRGYPYEQYF	TGTGCCAGCAGCTTAGGGCGGGGATACCCCTACGAGCAGTACTTC	NA	TRBJ2-7	NA	TRBV7-8
CASSPSGIGYTF	TGTGCCAGCAGTCCGAGCGGAATTGGCTACACCTTC	NA	TRBJ1-2	NA	TRBV6-5
CASSPRTGVTTEAFF	TGTGCCAGCAGTCCTAGGACAGGGGTTACCACTGAAGCTTTCTTT	TRBD1	TRBJ1-1	once	TRBV27
CASSPWGVNTEAFF	TGTGCCAGCAGCCCTTGGGGGGTGAACACTGAAGCTTTCTTT	NA	TRBJ1-1	NA	TRBV7-9
CASSLAASGNIQYF	TGTGCCAGCAGCTTAGCGGCTAGCGGGAACATTCAGTACTTC	TRBD2	TRBJ2-4	NA	TRBV7-2
CASSLVGTNTGELFF	TGCGCCAGCAGCTTGGTCGGGACGAACACCGGGGAGCTGTTTTTT	NA	TRBJ2-2	once	TRBV5-1
CASSSGVLELFF	TGTGCCAGCAGTTCGGGGGTGCTGGAGCTGTTTTTT	NA	TRBJ2-2	NA	TRBV6-5
CASSQGLRDTKNIQYF	TGTGCCAGCAGCCAAGGCCTCAGGGATACCAAAAACATTCAGTACTTC	NA	TRBJ2-4	NA	TRBV4-2
CASSTVATDTQYF	TGTGCCAGTAGTACCGTAGCCACAGATACGCAGTATTTT	NA	TRBJ2-3	NA	TRBV19
CASSYLAQGASYEQYF	TGTGCCAGCAGTTACTTAGCCCAGGGTGCATCCTACGAGCAGTACTTC	NA	TRBJ2-7	NA	TRBV6-2/TRBV6-3
CASSHSGQAYNYGYTF	TGTGCCAGCAGTCATTCAGGACAGGCCTATAACTATGGCTACACCTTC	TRBD1	TRBJ1-2	NA	TRBV6-2/TRBV6-3
CASSATSGDTDTQYF	TGTGCCAGCAGTGCCACTAGCGGGGACACAGATACGCAGTATTTT	TRBD2	TRBJ2-3	NA	TRBV2
CASSFGVNTGELFF	TGCGCCAGCAGTTTTGGAGTTAACACCGGGGAGCTGTTTTTT	NA	TRBJ2-2	NA	TRBV10-1
CASSYGLAGGPGELFF	TGTGCCAGCAGTTACGGCCTAGCGGGGGGGCCAGGGGAGCTGTTTTTT	TRBD2	TRBJ2-2	NA	TRBV6-6
CASSPELREQFF	TGTGCCAGCTCACCCGAATTGCGTGAGCAGTTCTTC	NA	TRBJ2-1	NA	TRBV18
CASSEGGGDQPQHF	TGTGCCAGCAGTGAAGGAGGGGGCGATCAGCCCCAGCATTTT	TRBD1	TRBJ1-5	NA	TRBV2
CASSLATGAYNSPLHF	TGTGCCAGCAGCTTAGCTACGGGGGCCTATAATTCACCCCTCCACTTT	NA	TRBJ1-6	NA	TRBV7-6
CASRRQGTSGFSYEQYF	TGTGCCAGCAGGAGACAGGGGACTAGCGGGTTCTCCTACGAGCAGTACTTC	TRBD2	TRBJ2-7	NA	TRBV27
CASSPQRGSTAYGYTF	TGTGCCAGCAGCCCGCAACGGGGGTCTACTGCGTATGGCTACACCTTC	NA	TRBJ1-2	NA	TRBV5-4
CASSLAAQGAYEQYF	TGTGCCAGCAGCTTAGCTGCACAGGGGGCTTACGAGCAGTACTTC	TRBD1	TRBJ2-7	NA	TRBV7-2
CASKGTSGGVAYEQYF	TGCGCCAGCAAAGGGACTAGCGGGGGGGTCGCCTACGAGCAGTACTTC	TRBD2	TRBJ2-7	NA	TRBV5-1
CASSPPRGMNTEAFF	TGTGCCAGCTCACCACCTAGGGGCATGAACACTGAAGCTTTCTTT	NA	TRBJ1-1	NA	TRBV18
CASSPTGTGLWAQYF	TGTGCCAGCAGTCCGACCGGGACTGGCCTCTGGGCCCAGTACTTC	NA	TRBJ2-5	NA	TRBV6-5
CASSLGQGWETQYF	TGTGCCAGCAGCTTGGGACAGGGGTGGGAGACCCAGTACTTC	TRBD1	TRBJ2-5	NA	TRBV11-2
CANREDTGTDTQYF	TGTGCCAACCGGGAAGACACGGGCACAGATACGCAGTATTTT	NA	TRBJ2-3	NA	TRBV10-3
CAIGVSGRDYEQYF	TGTGCCATCGGGGTGAGCGGGAGGGACTACGAGCAGTACTTC	TRBD2	TRBJ2-7	NA	TRBV10-3
CASSPQGASPDTQYF	TGTGCCAGCTCACCACAGGGGGCCAGTCCAGATACGCAGTATTTT	TRBD1	TRBJ2-3	once	TRBV18
CASSLRGQALHYEQYF	TGTGCCAGCAGTTTAAGGGGACAGGCCCTACACTACGAGCAGTACTTC	TRBD1	TRBJ2-7	once	TRBV27
CASSSDDISGANVLTF	TGCGCCAGCAGCTCCGATGACATCTCTGGGGCCAACGTCCTGACTTTC	NA	TRBJ2-6	NA	TRBV5-1
CASSYVGGLQNEQFF	TGTGCCAGCAGCTACGTCGGGGGGCTGCAGAATGAGCAGTTCTTC	NA	TRBJ2-1	NA	TRBV7-3
CASSVSHGDRNTIYF	TGTGCCAGCAGCGTTTCCCATGGCGACAGAAACACCATATATTTT	NA	TRBJ1-3	NA	TRBV9
CASSLELAANEQFF	TGCGCCAGCAGCTTGGAACTAGCGGCCAATGAGCAGTTCTTC	TRBD2	TRBJ2-1	NA	TRBV5-1
CASSSAGSTEAFF	TGTGCCAGCAGCTCAGCGGGGAGCACTGAAGCTTTCTTT	NA	TRBJ1-1	NA	TRBV7-9
CASSVARLAGGTDTQYF	TGTGCCAGCAGCGTAGCTAGACTAGCGGGAGGCACAGATACGCAGTATTTT	TRBD2	TRBJ2-3	NA	TRBV9
CASRTDGSGNTIYF	TGTGCCAGCAGGACTGATGGGTCGGGAAACACCATATATTTT	NA	TRBJ1-3	few	TRBV6-5
CASSVGTSGYEQYF	TGTGCCAGTAGTGTCGGGACTAGCGGCTACGAGCAGTACTTC	TRBD2	TRBJ2-7	NA	TRBV19
CATSDTQAGRETQYF	TGTGCCACCAGTGATACCCAAGCGGGGCGAGAGACCCAGTACTTC	TRBD2	TRBJ2-5	NA	TRBV24-1
CASSMRGYGNQPQHF	TGTGCCAGTAGTATGAGAGGGTATGGCAATCAGCCCCAGCATTTT	NA	TRBJ1-5	NA	TRBV19
CASSRHPNTEAFF	TGTGCCAGCAGTCGACACCCGAACACTGAAGCTTTCTTT	NA	TRBJ1-1	once	TRBV12-3/TRBV12-4
CASLGTPNYGYTF	TGTGCCAGCCTGGGGACTCCTAACTATGGCTACACCTTC	NA	TRBJ1-2	NA	TRBV6-5
CASGRDRGISGANVLTF	TGTGCCAGCGGCCGGGACAGGGGAATTTCTGGGGCCAACGTCCTGACTTTC	TRBD1	TRBJ2-6	NA	TRBV28
CASSGQGKEGYTF	TGTGCCAGCAGCGGACAGGGGAAGGAAGGCTACACCTTC	TRBD1	TRBJ1-2	NA	TRBV3-1/TRBV3-2
CASSPRGGGNEQFF	TGCGCCAGCAGCCCCCGAGGGGGGGGGAACGAGCAGTTCTTC	NA	TRBJ2-1	NA	TRBV4-1
CASSPGDLAGGTGELFF	TGCGCCAGCAGCCCAGGGGATCTAGCGGGAGGAACCGGGGAGCTGTTTTTT	TRBD2	TRBJ2-2	once	TRBV5-1
CASRGLDRDEQFF	TGTGCCAGCAGGGGACTGGACAGGGATGAGCAGTTCTTC	TRBD1	TRBJ2-1	NA	TRBV6-5
CASSYGGWSNQPQHF	TGTGCCAGCAGTTATGGAGGGTGGAGCAATCAGCCCCAGCATTTT	NA	TRBJ1-5	few	TRBV6-2/TRBV6-3
CSVRGPGGEQYF	TGCAGCGTTCGAGGGCCGGGGGGCGAGCAGTACTTC	TRBD2	TRBJ2-7	NA	TRBV29-1
CASTQHEGPYEQYF	TGTGCCAGCACCCAACACGAGGGCCCCTACGAGCAGTACTTC	NA	TRBJ2-7	NA	TRBV25-1